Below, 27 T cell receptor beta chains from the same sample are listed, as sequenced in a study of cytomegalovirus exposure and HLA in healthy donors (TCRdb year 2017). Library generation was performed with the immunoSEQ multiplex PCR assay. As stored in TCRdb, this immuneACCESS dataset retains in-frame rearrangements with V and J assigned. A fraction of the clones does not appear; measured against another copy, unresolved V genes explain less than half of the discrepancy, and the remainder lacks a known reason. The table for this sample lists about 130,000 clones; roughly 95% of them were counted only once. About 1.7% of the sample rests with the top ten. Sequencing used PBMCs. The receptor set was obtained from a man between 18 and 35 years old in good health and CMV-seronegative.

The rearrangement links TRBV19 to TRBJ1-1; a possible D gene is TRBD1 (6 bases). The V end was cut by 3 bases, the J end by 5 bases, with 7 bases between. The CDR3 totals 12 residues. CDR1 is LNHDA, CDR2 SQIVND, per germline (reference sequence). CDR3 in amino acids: CASSMGATEAFF. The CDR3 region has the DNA TGTGCCAGTAGTATGGGGGCAACTGAAGCTTTCTTT.

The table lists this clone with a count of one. The CDR3 loop reads CASSPRGIPGDEQFF. For the CDR3, the DNA is TGTGCCAGCAGTCCCCGGGGGATCCCGGGGGATGAGCAGTTCTTC. The chain is built from TRBV2 and TRBJ2-1; possibly TRBD2 for D (6 bases). Per germline, CDR1 SNHLY and CDR2 FYNNEI. The length of the CDR3 is 15 residues. Trimming pared 5 bases from V and 8 bases from J, leaving 19 bases between.

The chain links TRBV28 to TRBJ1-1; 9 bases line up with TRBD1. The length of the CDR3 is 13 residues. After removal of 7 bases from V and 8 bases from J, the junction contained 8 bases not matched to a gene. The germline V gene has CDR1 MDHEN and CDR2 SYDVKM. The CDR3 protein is CASTASGTGEAFF. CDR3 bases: TGTGCCAGCACCGCTTCGGGGACAGGGGAAGCTTTCTTT.

CDR3 nucleotide sequence: TGTGCCAGCAGTTTCTCCAGCGGAGGGAACACTGAAGCTTTCTTT. Translation: CASSFSSGGNTEAFF. This chain connects TRBV27 to TRBJ1-1; D gene ambiguous. CDR1 is MNHEY and CDR2 is SMNVEV in the germline V gene (reference sequence). This CDR3 comprises 15 residues. The ends were cut back, 3 bases at V and 1 base at J, with 12 bases in the middle.

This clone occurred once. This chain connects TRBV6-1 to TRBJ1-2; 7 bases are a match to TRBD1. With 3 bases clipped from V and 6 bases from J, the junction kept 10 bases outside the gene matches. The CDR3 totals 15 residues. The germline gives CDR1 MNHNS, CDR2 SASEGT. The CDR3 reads CASSDSTGRRNGYTF. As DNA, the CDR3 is TGTGCCAGCAGTGATTCGACAGGGAGGAGAAATGGCTACACCTTC.

CDR3 loop: CAISESGQGANQPQHF. The DNA of the CDR3 is TGTGCCATCAGTGAGTCGGGACAGGGGGCCAATCAGCCCCAGCATTTT. The J gene is TRBJ1-5, the V gene TRBV10-3; TRBD1 matches 12 bases. In germline, CDR1 is ENHRY, CDR2 SYGVKD. V lost 0 bases and J lost 3; bases outside the gene matches: 0. The CDR3 is made up of 16 amino acids.

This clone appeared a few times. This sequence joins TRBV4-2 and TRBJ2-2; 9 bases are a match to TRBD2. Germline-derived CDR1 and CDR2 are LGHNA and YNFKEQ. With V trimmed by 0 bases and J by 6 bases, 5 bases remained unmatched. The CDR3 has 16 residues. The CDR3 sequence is CASSQDTAGGPGELFF. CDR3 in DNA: TGTGCCAGCAGCCAAGATACAGCGGGGGGCCCCGGGGAGCTGTTTTTT.

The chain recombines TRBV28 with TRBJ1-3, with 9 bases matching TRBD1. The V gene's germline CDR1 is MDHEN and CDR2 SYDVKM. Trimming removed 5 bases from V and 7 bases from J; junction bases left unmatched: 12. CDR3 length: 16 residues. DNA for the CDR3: TGTGCCAGCAGTCCCCCCGGGACAGGGTCCCCCAACACCATATATTTT. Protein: CASSPPGTGSPNTIYF. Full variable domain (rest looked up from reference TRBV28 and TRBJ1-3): DVKVTQSSRYLVKRTGEKVFLECVQDMDHENMFWYRQDPGLGLRLIYFSYDVKMKEKGDIPEGYSVSREKKERFSLILESASTNQTSMYLCASSPPGTGSPNTIYFGEGSWLTVV.

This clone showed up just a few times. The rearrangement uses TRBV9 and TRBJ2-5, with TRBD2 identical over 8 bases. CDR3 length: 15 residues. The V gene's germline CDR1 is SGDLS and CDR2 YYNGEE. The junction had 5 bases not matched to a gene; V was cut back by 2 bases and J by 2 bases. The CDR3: CASSVSGRDQETQYF. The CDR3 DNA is TGTGCCAGCAGCGTGTCCGGGAGGGATCAAGAGACCCAGTACTTC. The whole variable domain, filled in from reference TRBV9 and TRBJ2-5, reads DSGVTQTPKHLITATGQRVTLRCSPRSGDLSVYWYQQSLDQGLQFLIQYYNGEERAKGNILERFSAQQFPDLHSELNLSSLELGDSALYFCASSVSGRDQETQYFGPGTRLLVL.

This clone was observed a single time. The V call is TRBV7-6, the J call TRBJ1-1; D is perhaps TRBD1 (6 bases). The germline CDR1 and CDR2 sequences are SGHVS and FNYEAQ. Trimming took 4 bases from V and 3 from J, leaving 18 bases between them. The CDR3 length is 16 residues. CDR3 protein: CASSSLAGGADTEAFF. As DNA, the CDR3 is TGTGCCAGCAGCTCCCTCGCGGGGGGGGCCGACACTGAAGCTTTCTTT.

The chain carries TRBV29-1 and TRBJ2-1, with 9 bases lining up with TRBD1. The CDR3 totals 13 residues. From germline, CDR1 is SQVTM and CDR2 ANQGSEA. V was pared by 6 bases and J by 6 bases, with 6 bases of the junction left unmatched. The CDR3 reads CSVSGTGINEQFF. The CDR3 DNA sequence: TGCAGCGTCTCCGGGACAGGGATCAATGAGCAGTTCTTC.

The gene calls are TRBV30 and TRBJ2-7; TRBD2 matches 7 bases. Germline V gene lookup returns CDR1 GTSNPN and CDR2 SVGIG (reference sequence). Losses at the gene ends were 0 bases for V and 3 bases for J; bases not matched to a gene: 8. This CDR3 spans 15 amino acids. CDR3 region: CAWSVSSGAFYEQYF. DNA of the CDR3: TGTGCCTGGAGTGTCTCCAGCGGGGCCTTCTACGAGCAGTACTTC.

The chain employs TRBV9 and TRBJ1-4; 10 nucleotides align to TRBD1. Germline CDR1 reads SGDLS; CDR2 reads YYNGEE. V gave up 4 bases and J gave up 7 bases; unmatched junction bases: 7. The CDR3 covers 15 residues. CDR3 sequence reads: CASSPSGQGGEKLFF. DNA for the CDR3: TGTGCCAGCAGCCCTTCTGGACAGGGGGGTGAAAAACTGTTTTTT.

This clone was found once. This CDR3 reads CASTLGVGEAFF. CDR3 in DNA: TGTGCCAGCACCCTAGGAGTCGGTGAAGCTTTCTTT. The chain has TRBV13 and TRBJ1-1; no clear D. V was pared by 7 bases and J by 7 bases, with 13 bases between. Germline assignment: CDR1 PRHDT and CDR2 FYEKMQ (reference sequence). This CDR3 comprises 12 residues.

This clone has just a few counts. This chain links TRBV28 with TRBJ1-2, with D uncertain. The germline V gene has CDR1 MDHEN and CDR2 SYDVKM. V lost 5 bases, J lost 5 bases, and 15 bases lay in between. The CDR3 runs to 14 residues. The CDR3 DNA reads TGTGCCAGCAGTCCACCCTCAGGAGGGTATGGCTACACCTTC. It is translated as CASSPPSGGYGYTF.

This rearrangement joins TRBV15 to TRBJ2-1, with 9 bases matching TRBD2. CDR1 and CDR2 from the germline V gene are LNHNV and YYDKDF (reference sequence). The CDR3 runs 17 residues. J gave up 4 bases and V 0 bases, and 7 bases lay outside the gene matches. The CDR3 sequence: CATSRESGTSYYNEQFF. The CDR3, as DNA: TGTGCCACCAGCAGAGAATCCGGGACTAGCTATTACAATGAGCAGTTCTTC.

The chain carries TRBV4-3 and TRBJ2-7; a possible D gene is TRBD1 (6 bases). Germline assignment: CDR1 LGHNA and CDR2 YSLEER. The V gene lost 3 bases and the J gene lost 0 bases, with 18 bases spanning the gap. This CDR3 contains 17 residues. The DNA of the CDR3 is TGCGCCAGCAGCCACCTTTTAGAAAACAGGGACTCCTACGAGCAGTACTTC. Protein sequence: CASSHLLENRDSYEQYF.

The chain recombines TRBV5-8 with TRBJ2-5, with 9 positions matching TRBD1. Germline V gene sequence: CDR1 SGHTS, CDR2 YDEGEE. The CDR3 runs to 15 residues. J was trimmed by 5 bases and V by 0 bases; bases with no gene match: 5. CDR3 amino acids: CASSLATGGGETQYF. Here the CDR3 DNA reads TGTGCCAGCAGCTTGGCTACAGGGGGCGGTGAGACCCAGTACTTC.

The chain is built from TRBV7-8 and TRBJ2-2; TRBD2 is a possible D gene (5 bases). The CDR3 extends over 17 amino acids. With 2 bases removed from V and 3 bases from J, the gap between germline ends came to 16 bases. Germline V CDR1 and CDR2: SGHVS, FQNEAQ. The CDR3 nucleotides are TGTGCCAGCAGCTTACCCTCGCGAGGGCCGGACACCGGGGAGCTGTTTTTT. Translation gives CASSLPSRGPDTGELFF. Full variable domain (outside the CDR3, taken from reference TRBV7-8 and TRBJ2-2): GAGVSQSPRYKVAKRGQDVALRCDPISGHVSLFWYQQALGQGPEFLTYFQNEAQLDKSGLPSDRFFAERPEGSVSTLKIQRTQQEDSAVYLCASSLPSRGPDTGELFFGEGSRLTVL.

The CDR3: CASSRDRASSYEQYF. The CDR3 coding sequence is TGTGCCAGCAGCCGCGACAGGGCCAGCTCCTACGAGCAGTACTTC. The chain has TRBV9 and TRBJ2-7; 7 bases align to TRBD1. This CDR3 has 15 amino acids. After removal of 4 bases from V and 0 bases from J, the junction contained 7 bases not matched to a gene. Germline V gene sequence: CDR1 SGDLS, CDR2 YYNGEE.

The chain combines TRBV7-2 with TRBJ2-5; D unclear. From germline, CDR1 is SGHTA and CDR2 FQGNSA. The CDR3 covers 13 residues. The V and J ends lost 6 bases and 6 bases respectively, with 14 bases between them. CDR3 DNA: TGTGCCAGCAGACCCAGTCCCTCCCAGACCCAGTACTTC. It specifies CASRPSPSQTQYF.

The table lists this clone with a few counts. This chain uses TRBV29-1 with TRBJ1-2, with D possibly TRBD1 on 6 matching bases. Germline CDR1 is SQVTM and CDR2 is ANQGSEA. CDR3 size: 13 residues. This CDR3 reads CSCRDIDYYGYTF. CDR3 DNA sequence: TGCAGTTGCCGGGACATCGATTACTATGGCTACACCTTC. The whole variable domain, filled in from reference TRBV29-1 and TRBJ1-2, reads SAVISQKPSRDICQRGTSLTIQCQVDSQVTMMFWYRQQPGQSLTLIATANQGSEATYESGFVIDKFPISRPNLTFSTLTVSNMSPEDSSIYLCSCRDIDYYGYTFGSGTRLTVV.

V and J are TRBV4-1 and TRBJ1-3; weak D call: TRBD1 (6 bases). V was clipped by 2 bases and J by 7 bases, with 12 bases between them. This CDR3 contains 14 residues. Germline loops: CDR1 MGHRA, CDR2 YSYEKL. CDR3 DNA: TGCGCCAGCAGCCAAACAGGGCTGCGCAACACCATATATTTT. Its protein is CASSQTGLRNTIYF.

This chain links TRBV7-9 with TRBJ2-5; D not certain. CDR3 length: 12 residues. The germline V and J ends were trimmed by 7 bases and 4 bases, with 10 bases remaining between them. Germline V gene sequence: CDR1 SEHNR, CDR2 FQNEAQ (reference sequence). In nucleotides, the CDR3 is TGTGCCAGCACCAGCCTAGGAGAGACCCAGTACTTC. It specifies CASTSLGETQYF.

DNA of the CDR3: TGTGCCATCAGCCGACTAGCGGGAGGGCGCTACGAGCAGTACTTC. Amino acid sequence: CAISRLAGGRYEQYF. V usage is TRBV10-3 and J usage is TRBJ2-7, with 14 positions matching TRBD2. Looked up from germline, CDR1 is ENHRY and CDR2 is SYGVKD. V lost 6 bases and J lost 3; bases outside the gene matches: 4. CDR3 size: 15 residues.

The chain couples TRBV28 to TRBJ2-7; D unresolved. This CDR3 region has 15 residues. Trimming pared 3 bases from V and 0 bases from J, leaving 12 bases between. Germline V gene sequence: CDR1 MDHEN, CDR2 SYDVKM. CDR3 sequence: CASSLVTEDSYEQYF. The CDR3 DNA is TGTGCCAGCAGTTTGGTAACCGAGGACTCCTACGAGCAGTACTTC. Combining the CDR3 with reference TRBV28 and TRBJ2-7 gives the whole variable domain DVKVTQSSRYLVKRTGEKVFLECVQDMDHENMFWYRQDPGLGLRLIYFSYDVKMKEKGDIPEGYSVSREKKERFSLILESASTNQTSMYLCASSLVTEDSYEQYFGPGTRLTVT.

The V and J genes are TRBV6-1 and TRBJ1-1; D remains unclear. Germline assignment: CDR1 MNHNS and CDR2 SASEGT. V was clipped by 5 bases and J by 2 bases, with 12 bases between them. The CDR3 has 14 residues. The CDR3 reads CASSLFGQNTEAFF. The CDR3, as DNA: TGTGCCAGCAGTCTCTTTGGGCAAAACACTGAAGCTTTCTTT.